This T cell receptor (beta chain) was recorded in a study of shared clonotypes between healthy human individuals. Across the study: There were three CD4 naive, three CD4 memory, two CD8 naive and one CD8 memory plates per donor.

This CDR3 spans 16 amino acids. Germline V gene data show CDR1 as MDHEN and CDR2 as SYDVKM. Researchers divided each subset's genomic DNA evenly across several immunoSEQ plates. The data were produced by immunoSEQ multiplex PCR, yet TCRdb's version contains in-frame clones alone and is incomplete. The sample lists 560,000 or so clones; approximately 96% were seen once. CD45RO negativity and positive selection for CCR7 defined naive CD8 cells, a population that excluded terminally differentiated effector memory CD45RA+ cells. The sample comprised naive CD8+ T cells sorted from blood. J is TRBJ2-5 and V is TRBV28, with D possibly being TRBD1 or TRBD2 (5 bases each). The DNA end is more similar to TRBJ2-7, so the J call may be wrong. The TCR originated in a woman aged 25 to 39 in good health. The CDR3 region is CASSRTPGRLRYEQYF. CDR3 coding DNA: TGTGCCAGCAGCCGCACACCGGGACGACTACGCTACGAGCAGTACTTC.